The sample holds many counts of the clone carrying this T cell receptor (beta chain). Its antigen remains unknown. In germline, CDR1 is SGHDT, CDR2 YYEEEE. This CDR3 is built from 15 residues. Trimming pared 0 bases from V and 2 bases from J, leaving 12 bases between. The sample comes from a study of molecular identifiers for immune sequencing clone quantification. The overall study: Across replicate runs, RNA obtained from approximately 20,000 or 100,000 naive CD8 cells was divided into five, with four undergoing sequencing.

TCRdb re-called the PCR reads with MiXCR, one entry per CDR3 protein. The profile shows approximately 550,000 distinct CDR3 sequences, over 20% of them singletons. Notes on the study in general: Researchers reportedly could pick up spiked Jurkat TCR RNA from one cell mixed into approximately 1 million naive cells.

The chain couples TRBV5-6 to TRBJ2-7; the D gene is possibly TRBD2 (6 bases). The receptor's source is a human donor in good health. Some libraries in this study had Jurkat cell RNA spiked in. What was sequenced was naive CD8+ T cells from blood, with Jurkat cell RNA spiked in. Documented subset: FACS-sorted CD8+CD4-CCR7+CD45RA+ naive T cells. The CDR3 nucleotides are TGTGCCAGCAGCTTGGGCGGCGGCGGGGCCTACGAGCAGTACTTC. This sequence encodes CASSLGGGGAYEQYF.